This TCR beta chain was profiled in a study of blood T cell repertoires in COVID-19. Looking at the study overall: PBMCs, B-cell-depleted T cells, or T cells were the source of the cDNA or gDNA that made up the material.

Original analysis: It was from reference gene primer amplification that nucleated cell counts were estimated. Some clones are missing from TCRdb's copy, which holds only in-frame ones; the method was immunoSEQ multiplex PCR. V and J calls and clone size are as listed in that table; D and trimming were resolved from the DNA. Of fewer than 65,000 clones listed, more than 70% are singletons. The origin of this receptor is a man in his fifties or sixties with acute or convalescent COVID-19. Source material: peripheral blood.

DNA for the CDR3: TGTGCCACCAGCCGCGGGGAGACCCAGTACTTC. Its translation is CATSRGETQYF. This chain joins TRBV15 and TRBJ2-5, with D tentatively TRBD2 (5 bases). CDR1 LNHNV and CDR2 YYDKDF come from the germline V gene (reference sequence). This CDR3 spans 11 amino acids. The germline V and J ends were trimmed by 5 bases and 5 bases, with 6 bases remaining between them.